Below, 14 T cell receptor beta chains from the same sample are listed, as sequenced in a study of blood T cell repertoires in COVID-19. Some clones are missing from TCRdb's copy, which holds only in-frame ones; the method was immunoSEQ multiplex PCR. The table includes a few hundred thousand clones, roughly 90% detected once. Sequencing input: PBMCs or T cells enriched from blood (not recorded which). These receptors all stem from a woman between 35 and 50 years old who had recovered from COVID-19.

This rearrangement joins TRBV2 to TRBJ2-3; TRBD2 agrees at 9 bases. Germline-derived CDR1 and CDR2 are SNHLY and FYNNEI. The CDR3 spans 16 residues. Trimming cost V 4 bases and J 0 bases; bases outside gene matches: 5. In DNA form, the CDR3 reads TGTGCCAGCAGTGTATCTAGCGGGAAAAGCACAGATACGCAGTATTTT. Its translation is CASSVSSGKSTDTQYF.

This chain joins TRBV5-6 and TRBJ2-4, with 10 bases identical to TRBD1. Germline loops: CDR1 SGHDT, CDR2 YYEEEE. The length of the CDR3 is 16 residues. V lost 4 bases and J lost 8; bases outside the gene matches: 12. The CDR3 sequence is CASSPLGGTGADIQYF. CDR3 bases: TGTGCCAGCAGCCCACTGGGGGGGACAGGGGCTGACATTCAGTACTTC.

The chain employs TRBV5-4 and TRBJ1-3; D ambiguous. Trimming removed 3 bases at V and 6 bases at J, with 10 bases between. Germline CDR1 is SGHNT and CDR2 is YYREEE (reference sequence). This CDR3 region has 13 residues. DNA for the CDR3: TGTGCCAGCAGCTCCTACAGTGAAAACACCATATATTTT. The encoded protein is CASSSYSENTIYF.

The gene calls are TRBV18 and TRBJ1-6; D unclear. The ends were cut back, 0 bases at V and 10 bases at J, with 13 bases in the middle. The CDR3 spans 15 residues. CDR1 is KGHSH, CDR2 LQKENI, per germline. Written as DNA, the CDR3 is TGTGCCAGCTCACCACCCACACCCCGAGGCTCACCCCTCCACTTT. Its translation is CASSPPTPRGSPLHF.

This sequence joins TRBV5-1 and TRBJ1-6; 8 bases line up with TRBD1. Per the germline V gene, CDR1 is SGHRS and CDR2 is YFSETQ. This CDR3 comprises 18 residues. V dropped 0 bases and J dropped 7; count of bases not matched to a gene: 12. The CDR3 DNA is TGCGCCAGCAGCTTGGTGGGTAGAGGGACAGGAGAGAATTCACCCCTCCACTTT. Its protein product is CASSLVGRGTGENSPLHF. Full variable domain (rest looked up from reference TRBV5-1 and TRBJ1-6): KAGVTQTPRYLIKTRGQQVTLSCSPISGHRSVSWYQQTPGQGLQFLFEYFSETQRNKGNFPGRFSGRQFSNSRSEMNVSTLELGDSALYLCASSLVGRGTGENSPLHFGNGTRLTVT.

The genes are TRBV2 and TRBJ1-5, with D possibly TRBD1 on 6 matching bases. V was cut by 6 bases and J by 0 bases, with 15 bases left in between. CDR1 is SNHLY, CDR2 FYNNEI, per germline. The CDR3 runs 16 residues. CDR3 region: CASRSPGTPSNQPQHF. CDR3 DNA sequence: TGTGCCAGCAGATCCCCGGGGACACCTAGCAATCAGCCCCAGCATTTT.

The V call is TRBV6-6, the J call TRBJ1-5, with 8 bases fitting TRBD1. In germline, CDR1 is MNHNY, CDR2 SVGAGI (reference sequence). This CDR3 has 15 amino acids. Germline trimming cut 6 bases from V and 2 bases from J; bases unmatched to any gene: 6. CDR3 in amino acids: CASSPGGRGNQPQHF. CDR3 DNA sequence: TGTGCCAGCAGCCCAGGGGGCAGGGGCAATCAGCCCCAGCATTTT.

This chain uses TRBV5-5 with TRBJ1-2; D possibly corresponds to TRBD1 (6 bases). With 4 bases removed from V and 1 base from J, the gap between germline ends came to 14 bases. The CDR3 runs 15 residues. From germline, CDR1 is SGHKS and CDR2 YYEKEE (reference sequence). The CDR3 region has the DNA TGTGCCAGCAGCACCGGGACACCAGTTAACTATGGCTACACCTTC. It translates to CASSTGTPVNYGYTF.

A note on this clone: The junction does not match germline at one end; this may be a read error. The DNA of the CDR3 is TGTGCCAGCAGTGTCCCAGGGGGCTCCCACGAGCAGTACTTC. This translates into CASSVPGGSHEQYF. This sequence joins TRBV28 and TRBJ2-7, with 8 bases matching TRBD1. This CDR3 region has 14 residues. Per the germline V gene, CDR1 is MDHEN and CDR2 is SYDVKM.

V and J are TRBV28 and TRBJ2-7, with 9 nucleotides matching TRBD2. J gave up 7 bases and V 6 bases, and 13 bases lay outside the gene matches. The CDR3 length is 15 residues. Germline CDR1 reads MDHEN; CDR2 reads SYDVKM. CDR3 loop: CASRGGLADFLEQYF. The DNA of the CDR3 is TGTGCCAGCAGAGGGGGACTAGCCGATTTTTTGGAGCAGTACTTC.

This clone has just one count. DNA for the CDR3: TGTGCCAGCAGCTTAGGGGCAGGGAGGCACACTGAAGCTTTCTTT. Protein sequence: CASSLGAGRHTEAFF. The chain employs TRBV11-2 and TRBJ1-1, with D perhaps matching TRBD1 (5 bases). The CDR3 is 15 amino acids. Germline V gives CDR1 SGHAT, CDR2 FQNNGV. The V end was cut by 1 base, the J end by 3 bases, with 12 bases between.

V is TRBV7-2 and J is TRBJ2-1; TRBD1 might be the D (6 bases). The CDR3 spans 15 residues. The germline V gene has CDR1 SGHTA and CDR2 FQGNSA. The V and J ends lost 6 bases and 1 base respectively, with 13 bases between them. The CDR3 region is CASSLLQGSYNEQFF. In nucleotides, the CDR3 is TGTGCCAGCAGTCTACTACAGGGTTCCTACAATGAGCAGTTCTTC.

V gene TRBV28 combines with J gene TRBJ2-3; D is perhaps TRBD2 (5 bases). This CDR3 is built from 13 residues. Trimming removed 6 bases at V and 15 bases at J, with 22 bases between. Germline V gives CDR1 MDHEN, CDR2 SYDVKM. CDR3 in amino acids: CASRRATASSDYF. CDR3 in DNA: TGTGCCAGCAGGCGGGCCACCGCCTCCTCGGACTATTTT.

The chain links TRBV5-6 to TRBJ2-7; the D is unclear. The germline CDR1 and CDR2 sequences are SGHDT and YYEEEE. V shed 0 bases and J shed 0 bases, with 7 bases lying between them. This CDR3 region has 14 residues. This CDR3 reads CASSLESPSYEQYF. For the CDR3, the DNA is TGTGCCAGCAGCTTGGAGAGTCCCTCCTACGAGCAGTACTTC.